The following is a TCR beta chain sequence with its context. What it binds is unknown. Likely unrecorded immune exposures existed in these nominally healthy donors. Amplification used 60 Vbeta primers and 13 Jbeta primers. Sequencing was performed with immunoSEQ multiplex PCR; in TCRdb, only in-frame clones are kept and a portion is missing. The sample includes about 100,000 clones, about four fifths of them seen just once. The data derive from a study of cytomegalovirus exposure and HLA in healthy donors. Study background: Within the Caucasian-associated ancestry cluster were more than 75% of the 300 to 450 genotyped donors.

This CDR3 contains 14 residues. V shed 6 bases, J shed 5 bases, and the junction held 9 bases outside the gene matches. From germline, CDR1 is SNHLY and CDR2 FYNNEI. General observations from the study: A list of more than 150 TCR beta chains associated with cytomegalovirus was given. One variant, a missense change in DCLRE1C, was linked in a later analysis to TCR beta V- and J-gene trimming.

What was sequenced was PBMCs. The chain recombines TRBV2 with TRBJ1-2; 7 bases are shared with TRBD1. This TCR was sampled from a female donor in good health and CMV-seropositive. This chain's CDR3 is CASSPTGAGYGYTF. The CDR3 DNA is TGTGCCAGCAGCCCCACAGGGGCGGGGTATGGCTACACCTTC.